The source of this T cell receptor beta chain is a study of blood T cell repertoires in COVID-19. For the study at large: Collection of acute and convalescent COVID-19 samples took place in the United States, Italy and Spain. Sources were T cells, B-cell-depleted T cells, or PBMCs; the material itself was cDNA or gDNA.

V lost 3 bases and J 5 bases, leaving 13 bases between the germline ends. CDR3 length equals 14 residues. Looked up from germline, CDR1 is SEHNR and CDR2 is FQNEAQ (reference sequence). In the original processing: From reference gene primer amplification, estimates of nucleated cell counts were derived. The assay was immunoSEQ multiplex PCR, and TCRdb's table has in-frame clones only and misses some. That table gives V, J and clone size, and the DNA gave D and trimming. The repertoire holds approximately 110,000 clones, with approximately 89% as singletons. The sequence derives from a man aged 35-49 years with acute or convalescent COVID-19. This sequence joins TRBV7-9 and TRBJ1-2; maybe TRBD1 (5 bases). Material: peripheral blood. The CDR3 DNA is TGTGCCAGCAGCTTCGGCAGGGACTCATATGGCTACACCTTC. Translating gives CASSFGRDSYGYTF.